The following is a T cell receptor (beta chain) sequence with its context. Which antigen it targets is not known. A clone one base away is much larger, so this may be a read error. Read against the paper, the sample's treatment or condition label means: roughly nine-day PBMC culture with coronavirus spike peptide pools or control peptides (ViraFEST assay). The study used the ViraFEST assay, which expanded antigen-specific T cells with peptide pools and then identified expanded clonotypes by TCR sequencing. The positive SARS-CoV-2 PCR tests of the convalescent patients were dated from March to December 2020, before the Alpha, Beta and Delta variants emerged in the United States. PBMCs were cultured at around 2 million per well in IMDM supplemented with approximately 5% human AB serum and roughly 10 IU/ml IL-2, with approximately 10 ug/ml peptide pools added. Half of the culture medium was replaced with fresh IL-2-containing medium on days 3 and 7. CD4+ T cells were isolated after around 9 days of culture through negative selection using the EasySep CD4+ T cell isolation kit. Ficoll-Paque Plus gradient centrifugation was used to isolate PBMCs from whole blood, and the isolated PBMCs were then either used fresh or cryopreserved at -140C. Triplicate wells were generally used for each culture condition.

This sample was taken from a study of vaccination and CD4 T cells after COVID-19 (dated by TCRdb to between 2021 and 2022). In the study overall: Convalescent patients had a positive SARS-CoV-2 result on nasal swab PCR, and of these patients, 8 or 9 had mild disease and one had severe disease. The convalescent cohort included six males and four females, with two Hispanic individuals, seven Caucasians, two Asians and one multiracial person. Each participant got two doses of either the Pfizer-BioNTech BNT162b2 vaccine (n=8) or the Moderna mRNA-1273 vaccine (n=2). Post-COVID blood samples from convalescent patients were collected a median of around 110 days after diagnosis, with a range of roughly 35 to 161 days. Post-vaccine blood samples were taken a median of about 72 days after the second vaccine dose, with a range of roughly 13 to 250 days. Overlapping spike peptide pools from SARS-CoV-2 and from the common cold coronaviruses HCoV-NL63, HCoV-OC43 and HCoV-229E were used as culture stimuli. Control cultures received a CEFX viral epitope pool as the positive control, an HIV-1 Nef peptide pool as the negative control, or no peptide. In 10 COVID-19 convalescent patients and several infection-naive healthy vaccine recipients, researchers compared the spike-specific CD4+ TCR repertoire from before mRNA vaccination with the repertoire from after.

What the study reported, not specific to this receptor: Relatively few convalescent patients were included in the study, and early timepoints after natural infection were not analyzed. Nearly all vaccine-specific clones in convalescent patients (304 of 307) were mono-reactive for SARS-CoV-2 spike rather than cross-reactive with common cold coronaviruses. An increase in the median number of SARS-CoV-2-reactive clonotypes from approximately 21 after infection to roughly 36 after vaccination was observed, but the change was not found to be significant. Among convalescent patients, a median about 90% of the SARS-CoV-2-reactive clones seen after vaccination appeared only after vaccination, which suggests priming specific to the vaccine.

Receptors were amplified or captured by PCR. DNA from cultured CD4+ T cells was subjected to TCR sequencing with the Oncomine TCR Beta short-read assay at the Johns Hopkins FTIC core. The QIAamp micro DNA kit was used to extract genomic DNA from the cultured CD4+ T cells. The Oncomine TCR Beta libraries from cultured CD4+ T cells were pooled using unique dual indexes and then sequenced on an Illumina iSeq 100. Regarding the original processing steps: Non-productive sequences were removed, and CDR3s that did not start with C, did not end with F or W, or were shorter than 7 amino acids were discarded. The MANAFEST web application was used to identify antigen-specific clonotypes by comparing peptide-stimulated wells against reference wells and other culture wells. Positive clones required FDR below 0.05, an odds ratio above 5, and productive frequency above 0.1% in at least two of three replicate wells. Clonotypes that were significantly expanded in both SARS-CoV-2 spike wells and at least one common cold coronavirus spike condition were defined as cross-reactive. Levenshtein distances (stringdist) and unrooted phylogenetic trees (ape) in R version 3.6.1 were used to assess CDR3 homology. The public reads were run again by TCRdb, first through fastp at Q25 and then through MiXCR, and only productive beta chains were kept. Rows are combined by CDR3 protein, so each entry shows the most common genes and DNA. TCRdb's processing, not the study's, gives the V and J calls here. A total of some 2,900 distinct CDR3 sequences appear in this sample, under 35% of them only once. The ten largest make up around 43% of the sample.

The source material was CD4+ T cells from blood, cultured in vitro. The receptor's source is a human donor who had recovered from COVID-19.

The encoded CDR3 is CAHRDDGNYGYTF. The DNA reads TGTGCCCACAGGGACGACGGAAACTATGGCTACACCTTC. The chain is assembled from TRBV6-1 and TRBJ1-2, with TRBD1 as a weak D call on 6 bases. Relative to germline, V is 11 bases shorter and J is 2 bases shorter, with 15 bases between their ends. The CDR3 covers 13 residues, taking in both the cysteine and the phenylalanine. Only CDR3 DNA is held: 39 bases, read in frame from base 1. CDR1 and CDR2 are read off the germline V gene as MNHNS and SASEGT.